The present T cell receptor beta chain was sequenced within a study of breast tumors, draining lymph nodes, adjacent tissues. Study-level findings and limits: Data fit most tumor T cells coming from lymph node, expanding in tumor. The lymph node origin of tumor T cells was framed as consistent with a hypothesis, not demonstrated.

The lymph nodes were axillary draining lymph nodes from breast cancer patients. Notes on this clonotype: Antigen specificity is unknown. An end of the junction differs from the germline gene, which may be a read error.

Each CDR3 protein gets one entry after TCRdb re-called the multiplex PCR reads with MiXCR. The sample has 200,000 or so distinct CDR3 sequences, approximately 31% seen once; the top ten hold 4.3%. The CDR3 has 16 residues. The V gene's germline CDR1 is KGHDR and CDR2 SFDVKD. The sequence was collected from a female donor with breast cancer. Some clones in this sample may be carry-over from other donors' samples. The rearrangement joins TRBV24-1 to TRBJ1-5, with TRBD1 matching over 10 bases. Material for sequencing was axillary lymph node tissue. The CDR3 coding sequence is TGTACCACCAGCTACGGGACAGGGGATGGTGGACAGCCCCAGCATTTT. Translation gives CTTSYGTGDGGQPQHF.